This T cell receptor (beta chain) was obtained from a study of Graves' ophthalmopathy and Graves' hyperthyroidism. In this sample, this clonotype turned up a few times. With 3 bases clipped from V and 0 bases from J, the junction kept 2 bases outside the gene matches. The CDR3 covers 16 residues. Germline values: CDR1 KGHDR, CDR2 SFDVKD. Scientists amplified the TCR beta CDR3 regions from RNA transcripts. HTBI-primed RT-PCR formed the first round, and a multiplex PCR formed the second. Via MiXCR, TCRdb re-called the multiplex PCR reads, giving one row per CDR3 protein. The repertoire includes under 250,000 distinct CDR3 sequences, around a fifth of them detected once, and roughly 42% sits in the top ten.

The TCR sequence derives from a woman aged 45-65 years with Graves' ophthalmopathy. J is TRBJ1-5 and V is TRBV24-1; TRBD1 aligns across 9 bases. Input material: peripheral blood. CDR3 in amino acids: CATSDPGQGSNQPQHF. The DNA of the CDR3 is TGTGCCACCAGTGATCCGGGACAGGGTAGCAATCAGCCCCAGCATTTT.